Listed below are T cell receptor beta chains from one sample, sequenced in a study of shared clonotypes between healthy human individuals. Repertoires were generated with immunoSEQ multiplex PCR, while TCRdb's copy carries only in-frame clones and drops some. Of more than 550,000 clones listed, just over 90% are singletons. The specimen was naive CD8+ T cells sorted from blood. These receptors all stem from a man aged 30 to 39 in good health. The CDR3 runs from the conserved cysteine through the conserved F or W.

>TRBV15
CATSTTGRSYEQYF
>TRBV12-5
CASGLRGAYEQYF
>TRBV11-2
CASGRRNYDTQYF
>TRBV6-5
CASSYGVTTSYNEQFF
>TRBV27
CASGFGDEQFF
>TRBV27
CASSLALVSTDTQYF
>TRBV7-6
CASSFRQGYNEQFF
>TRBV4-3
CASSQTSSQTQYF
>TRBV7-6
CASSSGQGLAEAFF
>TRBV9
CASSVAGTGGKGYTF
>TRBV7-9
CASSLAGTGEYSGSYEQYF
>TRBV5-6
CASSSIQGNEQFF
>TRBV7-9
CASSLAELGNTEAFF
>TRBV6-4
CASSDSTSGSRELFF
>TRBV27
CASSPGPGTGDQPQHF
>TRBV7-9
CASSTPTGIAGELFF
>TRBV13
CASSLANAYTEAFF
>TRBV29-1
CSVVFRGDYQETQYF
>TRBV5-1
CASSWKQSQETQYF
>TRBV7-8
CASSSRTGAYPYEQYF
>TRBV7-9
CASTISGRSYEQYF
>TRBV5-1
CASSLGQGASTEAFF
>TRBV15
CATSREKRMDADYNEQFF
>TRBV29-1
CSVEDYRTGNTEAFF
>TRBV9
CASSVAISGNEQFF
>TRBV4-2
CASSQDLGTATYEQYF
>TRBV15
CATSAALGQPKETQYF
>TRBV13
CASSLGLAEGYNEQFF
>TRBV2
CASRPRQVYNEQFF
>TRBV4-1
CASSQQDGSTSWGTDTQYF
>TRBV27
CASIRGGSYNEQFF
>TRBV5-1
CASSPGLGRYEQYF
>TRBV7-9
CASSLEEGGSYEQYF
>TRBV20-1
CSAPSYEQYF
>TRBV27
CASSLLGGRAYSNQPQHF
>TRBV5-4
CASSLTGESYEQYF
>TRBV5-4
CASSLADNEQFF
>TRBV19
CASEGTGVSEQYF
>TRBV6-5
CASSYRGLNTEAFF
>TRBV7-9
CASSLSASGGYNEQFF
>TRBV7-9
CASSSWTSGRPTGYEQYF
>TRBV7-9
CASSLDRSGFSYTF
>TRBV25-1
CASSTPGLAYNEQFF
>TRBV6-6
CASSYSGQPQHF
>TRBV6-5
CASSYSDTYNEQFF
>TRBV13
CASSLVGGPNEQFF
>TRBV4-1
CASSQGSGINYGYTF